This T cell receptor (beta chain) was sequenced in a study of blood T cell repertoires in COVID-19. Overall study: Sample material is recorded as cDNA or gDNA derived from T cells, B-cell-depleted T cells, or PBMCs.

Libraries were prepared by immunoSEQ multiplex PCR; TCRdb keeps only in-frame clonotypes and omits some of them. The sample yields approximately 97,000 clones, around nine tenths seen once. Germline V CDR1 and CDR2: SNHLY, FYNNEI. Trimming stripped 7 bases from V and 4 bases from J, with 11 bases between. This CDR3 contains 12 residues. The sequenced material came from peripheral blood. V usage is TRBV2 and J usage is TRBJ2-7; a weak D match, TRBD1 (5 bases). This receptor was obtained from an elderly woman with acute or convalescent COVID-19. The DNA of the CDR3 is TGTGCCAGCACCGCAGGGTGGTACGAGCAGTACTTC. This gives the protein CASTAGWYEQYF.